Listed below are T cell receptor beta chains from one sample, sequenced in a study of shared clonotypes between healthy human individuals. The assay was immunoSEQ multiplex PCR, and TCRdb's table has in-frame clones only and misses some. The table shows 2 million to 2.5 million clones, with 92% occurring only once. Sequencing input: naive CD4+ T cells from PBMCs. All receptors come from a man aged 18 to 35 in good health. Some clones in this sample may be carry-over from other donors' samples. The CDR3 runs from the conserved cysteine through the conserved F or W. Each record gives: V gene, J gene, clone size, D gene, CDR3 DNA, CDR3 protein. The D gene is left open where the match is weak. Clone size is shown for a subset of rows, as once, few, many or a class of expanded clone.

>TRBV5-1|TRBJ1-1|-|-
TGCGCCAGCAGCCTAGGGGTGAACACTGAAGCTTTCTTT
CASSLGVNTEAFF
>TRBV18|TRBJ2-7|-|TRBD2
TGTGCCAGCTCACCACGCTCGGGACTAGCGCGGGAGCAGTACTTC
CASSPRSGLAREQYF
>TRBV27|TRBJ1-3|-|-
TGTGCCAGCAGTTTACGGTGGCAAGGATCCGGAAACACCATATATTTT
CASSLRWQGSGNTIYF
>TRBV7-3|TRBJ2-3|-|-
TGTGCCAGCAGCGCGACGGGGACCACAGATACGCAGTATTTT
CASSATGTTDTQYF
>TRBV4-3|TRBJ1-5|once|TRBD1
TGCGCCAGCAGCTACGGGACAGCGAATTATCAGCCCCAGCATTTT
CASSYGTANYQPQHF
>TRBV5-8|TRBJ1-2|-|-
TGTGCCAGCAGCCGTTACCCGGGCGCCTATGGCTACACCTTC
CASSRYPGAYGYTF
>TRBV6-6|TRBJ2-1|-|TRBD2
TGTGCCAGCAGTTACGGCGGGAGTTACAATGAGCAGTTCTTC
CASSYGGSYNEQFF
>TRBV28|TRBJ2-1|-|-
TGTGCCAGCAGTTTATGGGCAGGGGTCAATGAGCAGTTCTTC
CASSLWAGVNEQFF
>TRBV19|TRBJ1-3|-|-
TGTGCCAGTAGTTCTCAAACAGCAACTGGAAACACCATATATTTT
CASSSQTATGNTIYF
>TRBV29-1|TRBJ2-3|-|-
TGCAGCGTTGTCTTAGTAGCTAGCACAGATACGCAGTATTTT
CSVVLVASTDTQYF
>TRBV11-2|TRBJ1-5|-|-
TGTGCCAGCAGCTTAGCCGATAACCAGCCCCAGCATTTT
CASSLADNQPQHF
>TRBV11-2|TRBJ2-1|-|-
TGTGCCAGCAGCTTAGAGGGGAGCTCCTACAATGAGCAGTTCTTC
CASSLEGSSYNEQFF
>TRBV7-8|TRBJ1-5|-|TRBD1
TGTGCCAGCAGCACCCGGGACAGGGGAGATCAGCCCCAGCATTTT
CASSTRDRGDQPQHF
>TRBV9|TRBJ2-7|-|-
TGTGCCAGCAGCGTCGACCCGAGCTCCTACGAGCAGTACTTC
CASSVDPSSYEQYF
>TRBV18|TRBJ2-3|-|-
TGTGCCAGCTCACGATATAGGTCAGGGTCAGATACGCAGTATTTT
CASSRYRSGSDTQYF
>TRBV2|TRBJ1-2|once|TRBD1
TGTGCCAGCAGGACAGGGGTACTTGGATATGGCTACACCTTC
CASRTGVLGYGYTF
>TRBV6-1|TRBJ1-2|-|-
TGTGCCAGCAGTGAGGGGGTCGGCAACTATGGCTACACCTTC
CASSEGVGNYGYTF
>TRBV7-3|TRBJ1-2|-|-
TGTGCCAGCAGCTTAACTGGGGGATCGGGGGACACCTTC
CASSLTGGSGDTF
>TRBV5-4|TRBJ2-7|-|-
TGTGCCAGCAGCTTGGCAACAGGGTACTCCTACGAGCAGTACTTC
CASSLATGYSYEQYF
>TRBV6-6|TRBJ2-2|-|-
TGTGCCAGCAGTAAGAGGGGGTCCGGGGAGCTGTTTTTT
CASSKRGSGELFF
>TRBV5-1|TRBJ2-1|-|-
TGCGCCAGCAGCTCCGGGGGCGGGTTCTACAATGAGCAGTTCTTC
CASSSGGGFYNEQFF
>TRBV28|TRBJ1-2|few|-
TGTGCCAGCAGTCCTCCCCCTCCAGGGATCTATGGCTACACCTTC
CASSPPPPGIYGYTF
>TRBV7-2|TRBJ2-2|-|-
TGTGCCAGCAGCCCTACGGGACTGCAAACCGGGGAGCTGTTTTTT
CASSPTGLQTGELFF
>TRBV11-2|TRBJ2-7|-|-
TGTGCCAGCAGACCTGGACACGAGAGCTCCTACGAGCAGTACTTC
CASRPGHESSYEQYF
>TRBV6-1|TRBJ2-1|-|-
TGTGCCAGCACACGGGACCGATACAATGAGCAGTTCTTC
CASTRDRYNEQFF
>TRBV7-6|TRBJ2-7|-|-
TGTGCCAGCAGCTTAGAAGATAGGGCAGCGGAGCAGTACTTC
CASSLEDRAAEQYF
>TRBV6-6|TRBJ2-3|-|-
TGTGCCAGCAGTTCCGCAGGGGGGAGGGATACGCAGTATTTT
CASSSAGGRDTQYF
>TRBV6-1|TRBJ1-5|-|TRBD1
TGTGCAACCAGGGGACAGACCAATCAGCCCCAGCATTTT
CATRGQTNQPQHF
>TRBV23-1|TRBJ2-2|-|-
TGCGCCAGCACCCCCCTAGCAGGGGTTGTCGGGGAGCTGTTTTTT
CASTPLAGVVGELFF
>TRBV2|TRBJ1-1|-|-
TGTGCCAGCAGCGCCGGACAGCCAGTCGGAACATCTGAAGCTTTCTTT
CASSAGQPVGTSEAFF
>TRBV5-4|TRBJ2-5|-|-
TGTGCCAGCAGCTCCCCCCGGGACTCTCAAGAGACCCAGTACTTC
CASSSPRDSQETQYF
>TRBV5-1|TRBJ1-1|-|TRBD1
TGCGCCAGCAGCATGGGACAGGCCCGCACTGAAGCTTTCTTT
CASSMGQARTEAFF
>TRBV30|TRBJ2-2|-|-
TGTGCCTGGACCAGGGCCGGGGGTCGCGTCACCGGGGAGCTGTTTTTT
CAWTRAGGRVTGELFF
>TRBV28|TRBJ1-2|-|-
TGTGCCAGCAGTTTAAGGGACTATGGCTACACCTTC
CASSLRDYGYTF
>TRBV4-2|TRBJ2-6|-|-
TGTGCCAGCAGCCGACCTGGCGCTTCTGGGGCCAACGTCCTGACTTTC
CASSRPGASGANVLTF